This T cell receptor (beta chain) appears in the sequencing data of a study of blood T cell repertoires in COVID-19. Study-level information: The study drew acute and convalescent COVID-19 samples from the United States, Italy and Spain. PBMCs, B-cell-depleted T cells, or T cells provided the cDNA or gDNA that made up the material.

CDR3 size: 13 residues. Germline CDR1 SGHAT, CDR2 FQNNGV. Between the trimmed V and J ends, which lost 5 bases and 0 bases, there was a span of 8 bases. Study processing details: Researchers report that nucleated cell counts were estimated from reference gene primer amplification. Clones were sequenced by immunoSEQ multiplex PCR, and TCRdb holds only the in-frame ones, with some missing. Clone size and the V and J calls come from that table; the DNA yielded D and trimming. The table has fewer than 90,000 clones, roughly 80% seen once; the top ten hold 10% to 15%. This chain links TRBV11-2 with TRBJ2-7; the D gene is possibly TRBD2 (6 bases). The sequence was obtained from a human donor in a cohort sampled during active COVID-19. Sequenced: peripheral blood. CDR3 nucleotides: TGTGCCAGCAGCCGGGACTTCTCCTACGAGCAGTACTTC. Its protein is CASSRDFSYEQYF.